This T cell receptor beta chain was recovered during a study of cytomegalovirus exposure and HLA in healthy donors. Study background: Earlier, roughly 120 million unique TCR beta sequences were recovered from roughly 170 million T cells by an analysis. General observations from the study: Donor immune exposure was known only as CMV serostatus. Cytomegalovirus-associated status was assigned to about 170 TCR beta chains. In a later analysis, across HLA loci, associated TCR counts were highest for DRB1, lowest for HLA-C.

Concerning this clone itself: The antigen is unknown.

PCR amplification relied on 60 Vbeta primers (plus 13 Jbeta primers). Repertoires were generated with immunoSEQ multiplex PCR, while TCRdb's copy carries only in-frame clones and drops some. Seen here are 70,000 to 95,000 clones, 62% observed once, and the top ten hold approximately 5%. V lost 1 base to trimming and J lost 0 bases, with 7 bases between them. The CDR3 contains 15 residues. Germline V gene lookup returns CDR1 LGHNA and CDR2 YNFKEQ. The V gene is TRBV4-2, the J gene TRBJ2-1; tentative D call: TRBD2 (5 bases). Sequenced material: PBMCs. The sequence came from a woman aged 25 to 39 in good health and CMV-seropositive. The CDR3 reads CASSQVEDSYNEQFF. The CDR3 DNA follows: TGTGCCAGCAGCCAAGTGGAGGACTCCTACAATGAGCAGTTCTTC.